One and the same sample provided the 20 T cell receptor beta chains below, sequenced in a study of T cells after yellow fever vaccination. Using its own MiXCR run on the 5' RACE reads, TCRdb lists one record per CDR3 protein. The sample lists some 300,000 distinct CDR3 sequences; around 8.1% were seen once. The starting material was PBMCs, obtained approximately 40 days after the first yellow fever vaccination. These receptors originate from a man between 18 and 35 years old who received the YFV17D yellow fever vaccine.

There are a few counts of this clonotype. The J gene is TRBJ2-4, the V gene TRBV6-1, with 7 nucleotides matching TRBD2. The CDR3 loop spans 14 amino acids. The J segment lost 4 bases and the V segment lost 9 bases, leaving 9 bases of the junction unmatched. Germline CDR1 reads MNHNS; CDR2 reads SASEGT. The CDR3 is CASRMGGGKNIQYF. The CDR3 bases are TGTGCCAGTCGTATGGGCGGGGGAAAAAACATTCAGTACTTC.

This clonotype occurred a few times. CDR3 residues: CASSLLAGGPLAGELFF. For the CDR3, the DNA is TGTGCCAGCAGCCTACTAGCGGGGGGGCCCTTGGCCGGGGAGCTGTTTTTT. This chain joins TRBV7-6 and TRBJ2-2, with TRBD2 matching 13 bases. CDR1 SGHVS and CDR2 FNYEAQ come from the germline V gene. This CDR3 comprises 17 residues. V gave up 5 bases and J gave up 6 bases; unmatched junction bases: 9.

J is TRBJ2-2 and V is TRBV7-2; the match to TRBD1 covers 9 bases. Losses at the gene ends were 5 bases for V and 2 bases for J; bases not matched to a gene: 6. The germline gives CDR1 SGHTA, CDR2 FQGNSA. The CDR3 totals 16 residues. The CDR3 DNA sequence: TGTGCCAGCAGCCCTACAGGGGGCAAAAACACCGGGGAGCTGTTTTTT. Its translation: CASSPTGGKNTGELFF.

This clonotype showed up many times. The chain uses TRBV3-1 and TRBJ1-2; D remains ambiguous. The V end was cut by 0 bases, the J end by 2 bases, with 10 bases between. This CDR3 has 15 residues. In germline, CDR1 is LGHDT, CDR2 YNNKEL (reference sequence). CDR3 DNA: TGTGCCAGCAGCCAAGATATGGGCCCGAACTATGGCTACACCTTC. Residues: CASSQDMGPNYGYTF.

This clonotype has just a few counts. This chain uses TRBV3-1 with TRBJ2-4; D unclear. This CDR3 is 13 amino acids long. Germline loops: CDR1 LGHDT, CDR2 YNNKEL (reference sequence). V shed 4 bases and J shed 3 bases, with 7 bases lying between them. DNA for the CDR3: TGTGCCAGCAGCCCCCGCGACAAAAACATTCAGTACTTC. Amino acid sequence: CASSPRDKNIQYF.

The sample holds a few counts of this clonotype. This chain links TRBV14 with TRBJ2-7; possibly TRBD2 for D (6 bases). The V end was cut by 0 bases, the J end by 4 bases, with 16 bases between. Germline V gene data show CDR1 as SGHDN and CDR2 as FVKESK. This CDR3 is built from 16 residues. The CDR3 DNA follows: TGTGCCAGCAGCCAAGAATTAAAACTAGCAGATTACGAGCAGTACGTC. Its translation: CASSQELKLADYEQYV.

This clonotype was observed a handful of times. V gene TRBV20-1 combines with J gene TRBJ1-4; D remains unclear. The germline V gene has CDR1 DFQATT and CDR2 SNEGSKA (reference sequence). The CDR3 covers 13 residues. The CDR3 loop reads CRKEGFAEEKLFF. CDR3 DNA sequence: TGCAGGAAAGAGGGATTTGCGGAAGAAAAACTGTTTTTT.

V and J are TRBV12-3 or TRBV12-4 and TRBJ2-1; D is unresolved. The CDR3 is made up of 15 amino acids. Trimming took off 5 bases at V and 8 bases at J, with 19 bases between the two ends. DNA for the CDR3: TGTGCCAGCAGTCCCAATATTCCCCCTCGCCATGAGCAGTTCTTC. Translated, it gives CASSPNIPPRHEQFF.

V is TRBV3-1 and J is TRBJ2-5, with D possibly being TRBD2 (5 bases). Germline values: CDR1 LGHDT, CDR2 YNNKEL (reference sequence). This CDR3 comprises 13 residues. The V and J ends lost 4 bases and 5 bases respectively, with 11 bases between them. CDR3 in DNA: TGTGCCAGCAGCCGTAAGGGAGTGGAGACCCAGTACTTC. Translated: CASSRKGVETQYF.

This clonotype was detected only a few times. This sequence joins TRBV10-3 and TRBJ2-1; unclear D gene. V was shortened by 0 bases and J by 6 bases, with 12 bases between the two germline ends. The CDR3 sequence is 15 residues long. Germline assignment: CDR1 ENHRY and CDR2 SYGVKD. Here the CDR3 reads CAISESEYEGNEQFF. The CDR3 DNA is TGTGCCATCAGTGAGTCGGAATATGAAGGCAATGAGCAGTTCTTC.

The chain recombines TRBV20-1 with TRBJ2-2; D possibly corresponds to TRBD1 (6 bases). Germline V gene data show CDR1 as DFQATT and CDR2 as SNEGSKA (reference sequence). Trimming left V 5 bases short and J 5 bases short, with 15 bases between. The CDR3 length is 14 residues. The CDR3 bases are TGCAGTGCTCGGCCCAGGGGAAGGACCGGGGAGCTGTTTTTT. It yields the protein CSARPRGRTGELFF.

The chain joins TRBV11-2 to TRBJ2-1; D could derive from TRBD1 or TRBD2 (6 bases each). The CDR3 is 15 amino acids. Germline V lookup: CDR1 SGHAT, CDR2 FQNNGV. V was cut by 5 bases and J by 0 bases, with 11 bases left in between. CDR3 in amino acids: CASSPRDTSYNEQFF. For the CDR3, the DNA is TGTGCCAGCAGCCCGCGGGACACCTCCTACAATGAGCAGTTCTTC.

The chain couples TRBV9 to TRBJ1-2; D ambiguous. The CDR3 extends over 15 amino acids. Germline values: CDR1 SGDLS, CDR2 YYNGEE. The germline V and J ends were trimmed by 3 bases and 4 bases, with 16 bases remaining between them. CDR3 sequence reads: CASSGNSGPVYGYTF. CDR3 DNA sequence: TGTGCCAGCAGCGGAAACAGTGGACCCGTCTATGGCTACACCTTC.

This clonotype was seen a handful of times. The gene calls are TRBV15 and TRBJ2-6; TRBD2 aligns across 7 bases. The CDR3 runs to 15 residues. Trimming cost V 3 bases and J 2 bases; bases outside gene matches: 1. Germline lookup yields CDR1 LNHNV and CDR2 YYDKDF (reference sequence). The CDR3 region has the DNA TGTGCCACCAGCAGGGGAGGGACTGGGGCCAACGTCCTGACTTTC. Amino acids: CATSRGGTGANVLTF.

Only a few counts were recorded for this clonotype. CDR3 loop: CASSIRAPYGYTF. The CDR3 DNA follows: TGTGCCAGTAGCATTCGGGCTCCCTATGGCTACACCTTC. V usage is TRBV19 and J usage is TRBJ1-2; no clear D gene. The CDR3 has 13 amino acids. The germline V gene encodes CDR1 LNHDA and CDR2 SQIVND (reference sequence). V was clipped by 6 bases and J by 4 bases, with 12 bases between them. Full variable domain (rest looked up from reference TRBV19 and TRBJ1-2): DGGITQSPKYLFRKEGQNVTLSCEQNLNHDAMYWYRQDPGQGLRLIYYSQIVNDFQKGDIAEGYSVSREKKESFPLTVTSAQKNPTAFYLCASSIRAPYGYTFGSGTRLTVV.

This clonotype was counted only a few times. This rearrangement joins TRBV6-1 to TRBJ2-6; TRBD1 might be the D (5 bases). CDR1 is MNHNS and CDR2 is SASEGT in the germline V gene. The CDR3 totals 15 residues. Trimming removed 5 bases from V and 2 bases from J, with 10 bases in between. CDR3 DNA: TGTGCCAGCAGTCTAGGCAGGGCTGGGGCCAACGTCCTGACTTTC. Translated: CASSLGRAGANVLTF.

This clonotype appeared a few times. The rearrangement uses TRBV7-9 and TRBJ2-7; either TRBD1 or TRBD2 may fit D (5 bases each). The germline CDR1 and CDR2 sequences are SEHNR and FQNEAQ (reference sequence). V was clipped by 1 base and J by 4 bases, with 17 bases between them. The CDR3 runs 16 residues. The CDR3 DNA reads as TGTGCCAGCAGCTTAGGGGACCCTGTCCTAGTGTACGAGCAGTACTTC. This sequence encodes CASSLGDPVLVYEQYF.

V usage is TRBV5-1 and J usage is TRBJ2-7, with D possibly matching TRBD2 (6 bases). Germline CDR1 reads SGHRS; CDR2 reads YFSETQ. Trimming removed 0 bases at V and 6 bases at J, with 10 bases between. The CDR3 extends over 13 amino acids. The CDR3 here is CASSLVEGGEQYV. The CDR3 nucleotides read TGCGCCAGCAGCTTGGTGGAGGGAGGCGAGCAGTACGTC.

V is TRBV6-1 and J is TRBJ1-1, with 9 positions matching TRBD1. Germline CDR1 reads MNHNS; CDR2 reads SASEGT. The CDR3 spans 15 residues. Germline trimming cut 8 bases from V and 1 base from J; bases unmatched to any gene: 8. CDR3 bases: TGTGCCAGCCTCGGGACAGGGTATGAGAACACTGAAGCTTTCTTT. The encoded protein is CASLGTGYENTEAFF.

This clonotype has just a few counts. The rearrangement links TRBV12-3 or TRBV12-4 to TRBJ2-7; no definite D call. V shed 3 bases and J shed 5 bases, with 8 bases lying between them. The CDR3 has 12 residues. The CDR3 DNA reads TGTGCCAGCAGTTTGCTCCTTAACGAGCAGTACTTC. Its protein is CASSLLLNEQYF.